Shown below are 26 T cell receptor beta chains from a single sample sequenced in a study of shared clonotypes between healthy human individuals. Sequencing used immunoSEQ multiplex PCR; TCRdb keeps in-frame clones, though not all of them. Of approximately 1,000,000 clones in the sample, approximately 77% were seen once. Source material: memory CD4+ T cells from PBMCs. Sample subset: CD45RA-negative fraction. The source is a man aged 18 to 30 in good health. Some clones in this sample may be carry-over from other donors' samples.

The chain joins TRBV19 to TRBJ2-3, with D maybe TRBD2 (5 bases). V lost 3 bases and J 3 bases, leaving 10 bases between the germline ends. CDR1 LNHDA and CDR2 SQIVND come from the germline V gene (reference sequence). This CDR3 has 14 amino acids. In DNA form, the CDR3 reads TGTGCCAGTAGTATCAGGACGGGGACAGATACGCAGTATTTT. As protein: CASSIRTGTDTQYF.

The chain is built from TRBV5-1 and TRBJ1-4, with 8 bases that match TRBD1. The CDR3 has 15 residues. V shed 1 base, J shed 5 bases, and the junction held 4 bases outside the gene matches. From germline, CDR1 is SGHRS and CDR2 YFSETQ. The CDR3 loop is CASSLTGGGNEKLFF. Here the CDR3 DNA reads TGCGCCAGCAGCTTGACAGGGGGTGGCAATGAAAAACTGTTTTTT.

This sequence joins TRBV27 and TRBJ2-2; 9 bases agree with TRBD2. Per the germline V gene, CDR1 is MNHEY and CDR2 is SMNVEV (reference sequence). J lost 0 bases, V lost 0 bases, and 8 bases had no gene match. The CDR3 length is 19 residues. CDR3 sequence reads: CASSLSGTSPRANTGELFF. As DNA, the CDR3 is TGTGCCAGCAGTTTATCAGGGACTAGCCCCCGCGCGAACACCGGGGAGCTGTTTTTT.

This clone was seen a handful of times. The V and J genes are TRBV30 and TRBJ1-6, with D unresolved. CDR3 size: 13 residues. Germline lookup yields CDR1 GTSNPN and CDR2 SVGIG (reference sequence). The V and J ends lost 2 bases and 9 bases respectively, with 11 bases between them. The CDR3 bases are TGTGCCTGGAGTCACGTACTAATTTCACCCCTCCACTTT. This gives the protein CAWSHVLISPLHF. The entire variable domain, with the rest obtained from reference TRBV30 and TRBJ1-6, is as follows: SQTIHQWPATLVQPVGSPLSLECTVEGTSNPNLYWYRQAAGRGLQLLFYSVGIGQISSEVPQNLSASRPQDRQFILSSKKLLLSDSGFYLCAWSHVLISPLHFGNGTRLTVT.

CDR3 DNA sequence: TGCGCCAGCAGTGGCCATCAGGAGGATGGCTACACCTTC. Amino acid sequence: CASSGHQEDGYTF. This chain uses TRBV5-1 with TRBJ1-2; D gene ambiguous. The germline V and J ends were trimmed by 5 bases and 6 bases, with 14 bases remaining between them. The germline gives CDR1 SGHRS, CDR2 YFSETQ. CDR3 length: 13 residues.

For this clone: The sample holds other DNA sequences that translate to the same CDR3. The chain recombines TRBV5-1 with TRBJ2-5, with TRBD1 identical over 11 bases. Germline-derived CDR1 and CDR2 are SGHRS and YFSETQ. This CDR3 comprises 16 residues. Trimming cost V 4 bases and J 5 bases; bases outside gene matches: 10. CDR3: CASSATGTGGGETQYF. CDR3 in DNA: TGCGCCAGCAGCGCAACAGGGACAGGGGGAGGGGAGACCCAGTACTTC. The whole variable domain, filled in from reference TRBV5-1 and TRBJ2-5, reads KAGVTQTPRYLIKTRGQQVTLSCSPISGHRSVSWYQQTPGQGLQFLFEYFSETQRNKGNFPGRFSGRQFSNSRSEMNVSTLELGDSALYLCASSATGTGGGETQYFGPGTRLLVL.

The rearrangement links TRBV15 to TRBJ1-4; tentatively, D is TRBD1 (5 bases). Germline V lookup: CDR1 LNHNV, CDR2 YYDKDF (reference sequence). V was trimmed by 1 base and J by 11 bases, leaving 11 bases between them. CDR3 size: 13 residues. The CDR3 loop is CATSRVRRGKLFF. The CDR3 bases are TGTGCCACCAGCAGAGTCCGGCGGGGGAAACTGTTTTTT.

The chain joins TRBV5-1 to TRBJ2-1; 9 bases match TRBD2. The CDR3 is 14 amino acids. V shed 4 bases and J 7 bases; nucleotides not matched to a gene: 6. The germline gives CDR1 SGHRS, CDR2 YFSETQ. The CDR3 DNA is TGCGCCAGCAGCCCGCTGCTAGCGGGGAATGAGCAGTTCTTC. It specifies CASSPLLAGNEQFF.

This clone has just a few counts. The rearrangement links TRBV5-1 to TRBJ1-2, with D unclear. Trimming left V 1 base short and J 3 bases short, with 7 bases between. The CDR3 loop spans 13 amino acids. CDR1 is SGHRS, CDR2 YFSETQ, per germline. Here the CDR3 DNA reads TGCGCCAGCAGCTTGAGTGAAGACTATGGCTACACCTTC. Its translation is CASSLSEDYGYTF.

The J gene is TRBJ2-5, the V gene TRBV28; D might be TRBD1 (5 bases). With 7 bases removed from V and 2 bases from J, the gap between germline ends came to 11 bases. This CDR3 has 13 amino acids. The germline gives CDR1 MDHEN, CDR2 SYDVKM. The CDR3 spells CASNRQNQETQYF. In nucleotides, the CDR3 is TGTGCCAGCAACCGACAGAATCAAGAGACCCAGTACTTC.

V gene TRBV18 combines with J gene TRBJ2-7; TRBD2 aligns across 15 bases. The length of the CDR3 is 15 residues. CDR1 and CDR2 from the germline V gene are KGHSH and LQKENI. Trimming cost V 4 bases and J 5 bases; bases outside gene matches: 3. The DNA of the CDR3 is TGTGCCAGCTCACGGACTAGCGGGAGGGCGGACGAGCAGTACTTC. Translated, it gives CASSRTSGRADEQYF.

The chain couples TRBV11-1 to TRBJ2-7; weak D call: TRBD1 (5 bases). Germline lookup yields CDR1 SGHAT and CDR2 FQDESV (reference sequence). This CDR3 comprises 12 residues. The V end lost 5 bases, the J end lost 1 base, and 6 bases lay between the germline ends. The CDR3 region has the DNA TGTGCCAGCAGCCGACAGTCCTACGAGCAGTACTTC. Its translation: CASSRQSYEQYF.

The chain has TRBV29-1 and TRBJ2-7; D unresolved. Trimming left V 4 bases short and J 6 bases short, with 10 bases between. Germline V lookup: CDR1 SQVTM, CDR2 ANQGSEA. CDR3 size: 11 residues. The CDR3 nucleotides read TGCAGCGTTGTAGCCAGAACCGAGCAGTACTTC. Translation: CSVVARTEQYF.

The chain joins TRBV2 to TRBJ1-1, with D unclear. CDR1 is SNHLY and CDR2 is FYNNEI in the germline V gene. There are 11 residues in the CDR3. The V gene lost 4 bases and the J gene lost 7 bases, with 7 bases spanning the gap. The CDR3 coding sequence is TGTGCCAGCAGTGTGTACAATGAAGCTTTCTTT. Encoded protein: CASSVYNEAFF.

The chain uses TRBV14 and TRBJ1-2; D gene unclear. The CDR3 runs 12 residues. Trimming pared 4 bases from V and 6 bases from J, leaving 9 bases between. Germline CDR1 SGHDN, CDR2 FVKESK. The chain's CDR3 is CASSPPHHGYTF. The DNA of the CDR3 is TGTGCCAGCAGCCCCCCACATCATGGCTACACCTTC.

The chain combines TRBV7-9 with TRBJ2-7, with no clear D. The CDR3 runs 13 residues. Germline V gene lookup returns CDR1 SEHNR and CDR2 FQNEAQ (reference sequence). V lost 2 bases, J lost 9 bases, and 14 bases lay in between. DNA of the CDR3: TGTGCCAGCAGCTTACAATCGTCGGGCCCGCAGTACTTC. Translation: CASSLQSSGPQYF.

The CDR3 DNA follows: TGTGCCAGCAGCCTTCTGGACGGCTACGAGCAGTACTTC. As protein: CASSLLDGYEQYF. The chain joins TRBV11-3 to TRBJ2-7; no clear D. The germline V gene has CDR1 SGHNT and CDR2 YENEEA. With 5 bases removed from V and 3 bases from J, the gap between germline ends came to 11 bases. CDR3 size: 13 residues. Full variable domain (remainder filled in from reference TRBV11-3 and TRBJ2-7): EAGVVQSPRYKIIEKKQPVAFWCNPISGHNTLYWYLQNLGQGPELLIRYENEEAVDDSQLPKDRFSAERLKGVDSTLKIQPAELGDSAVYLCASSLLDGYEQYFGPGTRLTVT.

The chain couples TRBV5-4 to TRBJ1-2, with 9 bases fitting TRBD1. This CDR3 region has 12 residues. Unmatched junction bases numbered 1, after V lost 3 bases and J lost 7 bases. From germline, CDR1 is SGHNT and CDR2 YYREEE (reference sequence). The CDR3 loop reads CASSSTGGGYTF. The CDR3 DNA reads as TGTGCCAGCAGCTCGACAGGGGGTGGCTACACCTTC.

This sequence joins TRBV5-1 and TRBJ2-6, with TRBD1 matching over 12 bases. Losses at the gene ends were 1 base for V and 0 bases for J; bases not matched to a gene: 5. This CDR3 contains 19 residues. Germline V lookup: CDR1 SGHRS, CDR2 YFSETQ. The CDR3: CASSLLGQGASSGANVLTF. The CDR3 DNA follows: TGCGCCAGCAGCTTGTTGGGACAGGGGGCGAGCTCTGGGGCCAACGTCCTGACTTTC.

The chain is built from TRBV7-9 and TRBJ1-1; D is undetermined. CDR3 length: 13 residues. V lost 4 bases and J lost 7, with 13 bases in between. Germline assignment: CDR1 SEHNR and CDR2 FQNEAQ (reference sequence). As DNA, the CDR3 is TGTGCCAGCAGCTGGACCGGGATGAGTGAAGCTTTCTTT. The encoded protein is CASSWTGMSEAFF.

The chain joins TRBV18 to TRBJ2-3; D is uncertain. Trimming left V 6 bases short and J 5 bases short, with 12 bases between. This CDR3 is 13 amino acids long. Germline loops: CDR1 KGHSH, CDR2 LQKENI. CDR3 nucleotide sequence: TGTGCCAGCTCCCCCGGCTTGGGAGATACGCAGTATTTT. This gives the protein CASSPGLGDTQYF. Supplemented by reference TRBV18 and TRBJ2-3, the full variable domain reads NAGVMQNPRHLVRRRGQEARLRCSPMKGHSHVYWYRQLPEEGLKFMVYLQKENIIDESGMPKERFSAEFPKEGPSILRIQQVVRGDSAAYFCASSPGLGDTQYFGPGTRLTVL.

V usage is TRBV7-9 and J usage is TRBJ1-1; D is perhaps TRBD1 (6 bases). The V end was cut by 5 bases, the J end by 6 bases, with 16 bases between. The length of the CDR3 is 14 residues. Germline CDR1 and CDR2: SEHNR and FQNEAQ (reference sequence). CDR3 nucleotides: TGTGCCAGCAGCCCGAGGACAGCGACTTCTGAAGCTTTCTTT. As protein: CASSPRTATSEAFF.

CDR3 protein: CASRLSAGGPSYEQYF. CDR3 in DNA: TGTGCCAGCAGACTATCGGCGGGAGGGCCTTCCTACGAGCAGTACTTC. The gene calls are TRBV7-2 and TRBJ2-7; 9 bases match TRBD2. Germline V gene data show CDR1 as SGHTA and CDR2 as FQGNSA. Trimming removed 6 bases from V and 1 base from J; junction bases left unmatched: 10. This CDR3 comprises 16 residues.

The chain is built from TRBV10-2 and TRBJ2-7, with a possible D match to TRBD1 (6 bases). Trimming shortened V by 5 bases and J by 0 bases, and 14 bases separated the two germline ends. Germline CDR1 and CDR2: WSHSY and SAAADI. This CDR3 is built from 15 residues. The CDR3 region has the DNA TGCGCCAGCAGTTTGGGACAAGGAACCTCCTACGAGCAGTACTTC. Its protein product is CASSLGQGTSYEQYF.

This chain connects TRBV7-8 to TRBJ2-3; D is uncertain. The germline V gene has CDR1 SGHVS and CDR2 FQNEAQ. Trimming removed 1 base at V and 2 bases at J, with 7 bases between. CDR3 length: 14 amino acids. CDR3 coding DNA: TGTGCCAGCAGCTTAGGCCTCCCCACAGATACGCAGTATTTT. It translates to CASSLGLPTDTQYF.

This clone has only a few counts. CDR3 in DNA: TGTGCCAGCAGCCGGGGACTAGCGGGAGGGAAGTACAATGAGCAGTTCTTC. The encoded protein is CASSRGLAGGKYNEQFF. The chain combines TRBV7-3 with TRBJ2-1; 16 nucleotides match TRBD2. The CDR3 consists of 17 residues. The germline gives CDR1 SGHTA, CDR2 FQGTGA. The V segment lost 5 bases and the J segment 4 bases; nucleotides outside the gene matches: 5.